What follows are 26 T cell receptor beta chains derived from one specimen sequenced in a study of blood T cell repertoires in COVID-19 (dated by TCRdb to 2020 to 2021). Libraries were made using the immunoSEQ multiplex PCR assay. This immuneACCESS table, as held by TCRdb, lists in-frame sequences with V and J called but not all clones. Of the missing ones, under half trace to an unresolved V gene in checked studies; the others have no known cause. A total of around 76,000 clones appear in this sample, more than 65% of them only once. Together, the top ten hold around 27% of the sample. The material sequenced was peripheral blood. The receptors were sampled from a woman older than 75 with active or convalescent COVID-19.

The V gene is TRBV7-6, the J gene TRBJ1-1; 8 bases match TRBD1. The CDR3 extends over 15 amino acids. After removal of 5 bases from V and 0 bases from J, the junction contained 5 bases not matched to a gene. In germline, CDR1 is SGHVS, CDR2 FNYEAQ. The CDR3 nucleotides read TGTGCCAGCAGCCCTCGGACAGGGCTGAACACTGAAGCTTTCTTT. Translating it yields CASSPRTGLNTEAFF.

The chain recombines TRBV20-1 with TRBJ2-3; D is ambiguous. V lost 0 bases to trimming and J lost 10 bases, with 8 bases between them. In germline, CDR1 is DFQATT, CDR2 SNEGSKA (reference sequence). The CDR3 covers 11 residues. CDR3: CSARDLEPQYF. In nucleotides, the CDR3 is TGCAGTGCTAGAGATTTAGAGCCGCAGTATTTT.

The chain joins TRBV7-2 to TRBJ2-3; 9 bases are shared with TRBD2. This CDR3 has 15 residues. CDR1 and CDR2 (germline): SGHTA, FQGNSA. Losses at the gene ends were 5 bases for V and 5 bases for J; bases not matched to a gene: 8. The CDR3 loop reads CASSRLRGGGDTQYF. DNA for the CDR3: TGTGCCAGCAGCCGTCTGCGGGGGGGCGGAGATACGCAGTATTTT. Combining the CDR3 with reference TRBV7-2 and TRBJ2-3 gives the whole variable domain GAGVSQSPSNKVTEKGKDVELRCDPISGHTALYWYRQSLGQGLEFLIYFQGNSAPDKSGLPSDRFSAERTGGSVSTLTIQRTQQEDSAVYLCASSRLRGGGDTQYFGPGTRLTVL.

About this clone: Other DNA sequences of this sample code for an identical CDR3. The chain couples TRBV7-2 to TRBJ2-2; TRBD2 matches at 14 bases. Germline V gives CDR1 SGHTA, CDR2 FQGNSA. Losses at the gene ends were 1 base for V and 3 bases for J; bases not matched to a gene: 4. The CDR3 is made up of 18 amino acids. For the CDR3, the DNA is TGTGCCAGCAGCTTAGAGGGACTAGCGGGGGACTACACCGGGGAGCTGTTTTTT. This translates into CASSLEGLAGDYTGELFF.

V usage is TRBV5-6 and J usage is TRBJ1-5, with D unresolved. Germline CDR1 SGHDT, CDR2 YYEEEE. The CDR3 runs 16 residues. Trimming pared 3 bases from V and 0 bases from J, leaving 13 bases between. The CDR3 loop is CASSSTGLNSNQPQHF. Here the CDR3 DNA reads TGTGCCAGCAGCTCGACCGGACTGAATAGCAATCAGCCCCAGCATTTT.

A single count supports this clone. The V gene is TRBV19, the J gene TRBJ2-2; 7 bases line up with TRBD1. This CDR3 has 14 amino acids. Trimming removed 6 bases from V and 7 bases from J; junction bases left unmatched: 8. Per germline, CDR1 LNHDA and CDR2 SQIVND (reference sequence). For the CDR3, the DNA is TGTGCCAGTAGAGAAACAGGGGTTAGCGGGGAGCTGTTTTTT. The encoded protein is CASRETGVSGELFF.

The V and J genes are TRBV7-2 and TRBJ1-1; 8 bases fit TRBD1. Germline values: CDR1 SGHTA, CDR2 FQGNSA. This CDR3 has 15 residues. The junction had 15 bases not matched to a gene; V was cut back by 8 bases and J by 7 bases. The CDR3 DNA reads TGTGCCAGCTCACGGTGGGGCAGGGGGCTTGATGAAGCTTTCTTT. It yields the protein CASSRWGRGLDEAFF.

The J gene is TRBJ2-7, the V gene TRBV2; weak D call: TRBD1 (5 bases). Trimming stripped 6 bases from V and 0 bases from J, with 21 bases between. CDR1 SNHLY and CDR2 FYNNEI come from the germline V gene. There are 17 residues in the CDR3. The CDR3 protein is CASRGRTDSIPSYEQYF. CDR3 sequence (DNA): TGTGCCAGCAGAGGTAGGACCGACAGCATACCCTCCTACGAGCAGTACTTC.

J is TRBJ1-3 and V is TRBV7-2, with D perhaps matching TRBD1 (5 bases). Germline values: CDR1 SGHTA, CDR2 FQGNSA. V was clipped by 5 bases and J by 2 bases, with 13 bases between them. The CDR3 consists of 15 residues. CDR3 protein: CASSPGMSAGNTIYF. The CDR3 region has the DNA TGTGCCAGCAGCCCAGGGATGTCGGCTGGAAACACCATATATTTT.

The chain recombines TRBV18 with TRBJ2-7, with D tentatively TRBD2 (5 bases). CDR3 length equals 13 residues. Germline CDR1 reads KGHSH; CDR2 reads LQKENI. V dropped 2 bases and J dropped 3 bases, with 8 bases sitting between them. DNA of the CDR3: TGTGCCAGCTCACCAATCCGGGACTACGAGCAGTACTTC. This codes for CASSPIRDYEQYF. The full variable domain, completed using reference TRBV18 and TRBJ2-7, is NAGVMQNPRHLVRRRGQEARLRCSPMKGHSHVYWYRQLPEEGLKFMVYLQKENIIDESGMPKERFSAEFPKEGPSILRIQQVVRGDSAAYFCASSPIRDYEQYFGPGTRLTVT.

This clone was counted only a few times. The chain uses TRBV10-3 and TRBJ2-3; D is possibly TRBD1 (6 bases). The CDR3 has 14 residues. Germline V gene sequence: CDR1 ENHRY, CDR2 SYGVKD. Trimming left V 6 bases short and J 1 base short, with 11 bases between. DNA of the CDR3: TGTGCCATCAGCAACAGGGAAGGCACAGATACGCAGTATTTT. Protein: CAISNREGTDTQYF.

This clone was picked up one time. The gene calls are TRBV5-1 and TRBJ1-1; D ambiguous. The CDR3 totals 15 residues. CDR1 and CDR2 (germline): SGHRS, YFSETQ. The V end lost 0 bases, the J end lost 4 bases, and 13 bases lay between the germline ends. CDR3 sequence: CASSLVAQGGTEAFF. In DNA, the CDR3 is TGCGCCAGCAGCTTGGTTGCCCAAGGCGGCACTGAAGCTTTCTTT.

The genes are TRBV28 and TRBJ2-7; possibly TRBD1 for D (5 bases). V dropped 3 bases and J dropped 5 bases, with 8 bases sitting between them. CDR1 and CDR2 (germline): MDHEN, SYDVKM. The CDR3 has 12 residues. CDR3 sequence: CASSFADNEQYF. The DNA of the CDR3 is TGTGCCAGCAGTTTTGCGGACAACGAGCAGTACTTC. The full variable domain, rest sourced from reference TRBV28 and TRBJ2-7, is DVKVTQSSRYLVKRTGEKVFLECVQDMDHENMFWYRQDPGLGLRLIYFSYDVKMKEKGDIPEGYSVSREKKERFSLILESASTNQTSMYLCASSFADNEQYFGPGTRLTVT.

CDR3 loop: CASSLGETGELFF. The DNA of the CDR3 is TGTGCCAGCAGCTTAGGGGAGACCGGGGAGCTGTTTTTT. J is TRBJ2-2 and V is TRBV7-9, with TRBD2 as a possible D gene (5 bases). The CDR3 loop spans 13 amino acids. V lost 1 base and J lost 5, with 5 bases in between. Looked up from germline, CDR1 is SEHNR and CDR2 is FQNEAQ (reference sequence).

This chain links TRBV19 with TRBJ1-4; D remains ambiguous. There are 14 residues in the CDR3. V lost 3 bases, J lost 7 bases, and 12 bases lay in between. The germline gives CDR1 LNHDA, CDR2 SQIVND (reference sequence). The CDR3, as DNA: TGTGCCAGTAGTATGGGAGGAGTGGGTGAAAAACTGTTTTTT. Its protein product is CASSMGGVGEKLFF.

The V gene is TRBV10-2, the J gene TRBJ2-3; 7 nucleotides line up with TRBD1. V shed 1 base and J 5 bases; nucleotides not matched to a gene: 9. This CDR3 comprises 16 residues. Germline V lookup: CDR1 WSHSY, CDR2 SAAADI. This chain's CDR3 is CASSEFRTGQVDTQYF. CDR3 coding DNA: TGCGCCAGCAGTGAGTTCCGGACAGGACAGGTAGATACGCAGTATTTT.

The chain recombines TRBV7-2 with TRBJ1-6; D remains unclear. This CDR3 is 12 amino acids long. Per germline, CDR1 SGHTA and CDR2 FQGNSA. The germline V and J ends were trimmed by 5 bases and 14 bases, with 13 bases remaining between them. The CDR3 sequence is CASSPGEISLHF. CDR3 DNA: TGTGCCAGCAGCCCAGGCGAGATCTCCCTCCACTTT.

V is TRBV7-9 and J is TRBJ1-2; maybe TRBD1 (5 bases). V was clipped by 6 bases and J by 1 base, with 12 bases between them. CDR1 is SEHNR and CDR2 is FQNEAQ in the germline V gene (reference sequence). This CDR3 has 14 amino acids. CDR3 nucleotides: TGTGCCAGCAGTCCAGCGGGGGGTAACTATGGCTACACCTTC. Its protein product is CASSPAGGNYGYTF.

This chain connects TRBV7-8 to TRBJ1-2; TRBD1 aligns across 7 bases. The CDR3 contains 15 residues. V lost 5 bases and J lost 7; bases outside the gene matches: 13. Germline lookup yields CDR1 SGHVS and CDR2 FQNEAQ. This chain's CDR3 is CASSRGQSGLGGYTF. In DNA form, the CDR3 reads TGTGCCAGCAGCAGGGGACAGTCCGGTTTGGGTGGCTACACCTTC.

In this sample, this clone turned up a few times. The chain couples TRBV4-3 to TRBJ1-4, with unresolved D. Germline V lookup: CDR1 LGHNA, CDR2 YSLEER. V lost 1 base and J lost 8, with 14 bases in between. The CDR3 loop spans 15 amino acids. CDR3 in DNA: TGCGCCAGCAGCCAAGTTGCGGCGGACTTCGAAAAACTGTTTTTT. Its protein product is CASSQVAADFEKLFF.

This chain uses TRBV6-5 with TRBJ1-1, with TRBD1 matching 7 bases. Germline V gene lookup returns CDR1 MNHEY and CDR2 SVGAGI. The length of the CDR3 is 14 residues. V lost 2 bases and J lost 4; bases outside the gene matches: 4. CDR3 DNA sequence: TGTGCCAGCAGTTACAAACAGGGGATCACTGAAGCTTTCTTT. It specifies CASSYKQGITEAFF.

There are a few counts of this clone. V is TRBV19 and J is TRBJ1-1, with TRBD1 identical over 7 bases. Germline trimming cut 7 bases from V and 6 bases from J; bases unmatched to any gene: 8. Germline lookup yields CDR1 LNHDA and CDR2 SQIVND (reference sequence). This CDR3 region has 13 residues. CDR3 sequence (DNA): TGTGCCAGTAATGGAGGGGGCGATGCTGAAGCTTTCTTT. Protein product: CASNGGGDAEAFF. The whole variable domain, remainder taken from reference TRBV19 and TRBJ1-1, is DGGITQSPKYLFRKEGQNVTLSCEQNLNHDAMYWYRQDPGQGLRLIYYSQIVNDFQKGDIAEGYSVSREKKESFPLTVTSAQKNPTAFYLCASNGGGDAEAFFGQGTRLTVV.

V and J are TRBV11-2 and TRBJ1-2; D not resolved. Germline-derived CDR1 and CDR2 are SGHAT and FQNNGV. The ends were cut back, 3 bases at V and 0 bases at J, with 8 bases in the middle. The CDR3 contains 14 residues. The CDR3 DNA reads TGTGCCAGCAGCTTGGGCATAGCTAACTATGGCTACACCTTC. Amino acids: CASSLGIANYGYTF.

The sample holds one count of this clone. The chain links TRBV15 to TRBJ1-1; D is possibly TRBD1 (5 bases). The CDR3 contains 15 residues. Germline CDR1 is LNHNV and CDR2 is YYDKDF (reference sequence). Trimming took off 3 bases at V and 1 base at J, with 12 bases between the two ends. In nucleotides, the CDR3 is TGTGCCACCAGCAGTTCGGGGGGTTGGAACACTGAAGCTTTCTTT. Its translation is CATSSSGGWNTEAFF.

The CDR3 is CASSDASGANEQFF. DNA of the CDR3: TGCGCCAGCAGTGATGCTAGCGGGGCCAATGAGCAGTTCTTC. This sequence joins TRBV10-1 and TRBJ2-1; the match to TRBD2 covers 9 bases. V gave up 3 bases and J gave up 6 bases; unmatched junction bases: 3. CDR3 length equals 14 residues. Germline-derived CDR1 and CDR2 are WNHNN and SYGVQD (reference sequence).

CDR3 region: CASSQFMWGETQYF. The CDR3, as DNA: TGCGCCAGCAGCCAATTCATGTGGGGCGAGACCCAGTACTTC. The V call is TRBV4-1, the J call TRBJ2-5, with D possibly matching TRBD1 (5 bases). Germline CDR1 MGHRA, CDR2 YSYEKL. The germline V and J ends were trimmed by 2 bases and 5 bases, with 12 bases remaining between them. This CDR3 comprises 14 residues.